The clone carrying this T cell receptor (beta chain) was detected a few times. Original processing methods: Reference gene primers were amplified, and this amplification served to estimate nucleated cell counts. Assay used: immunoSEQ multiplex PCR; TCRdb lists only in-frame clones, some missing. V, J and clone size are taken as reported in that table, and D and trimming were inferred from the DNA itself. The table shows some 400,000 clones, with 81% occurring only once. This entry is derived from a study of blood T cell repertoires in COVID-19. Study as a whole: Italy, Spain and the United States were the sources of the convalescent and acute COVID-19 samples. Nucleic acid was either cDNA or gDNA, and it came from T cells, B-cell-depleted T cells, or PBMCs.

CDR1 is MDHEN, CDR2 SYDVKM, per germline. The trim removed 2 bases at V and 2 bases at J, leaving 6 bases unmatched. The length of the CDR3 is 16 residues. This TCR derives from a human donor with acute or convalescent COVID-19. The donor label of this sample is uncertain. The chain has TRBV28 and TRBJ1-2, with 9 nucleotides matching TRBD1. The sequenced material came from peripheral blood. The DNA of the CDR3 is TGTGCCAGCAGTTTACAGACAGGGGGTTCGAACTATGGCTACACCTTC. Protein product: CASSLQTGGSNYGYTF.